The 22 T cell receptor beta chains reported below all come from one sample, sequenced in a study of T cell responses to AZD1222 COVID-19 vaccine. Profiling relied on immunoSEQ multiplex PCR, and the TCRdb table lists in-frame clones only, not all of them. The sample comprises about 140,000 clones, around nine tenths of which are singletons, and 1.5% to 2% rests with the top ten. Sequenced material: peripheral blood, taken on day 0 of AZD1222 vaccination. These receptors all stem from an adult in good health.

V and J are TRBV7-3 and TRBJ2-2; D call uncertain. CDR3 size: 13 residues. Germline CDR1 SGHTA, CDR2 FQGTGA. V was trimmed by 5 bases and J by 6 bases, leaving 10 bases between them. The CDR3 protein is CASSALVPGELFF. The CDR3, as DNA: TGTGCCAGCAGCGCGTTGGTCCCCGGGGAGCTGTTTTTT.

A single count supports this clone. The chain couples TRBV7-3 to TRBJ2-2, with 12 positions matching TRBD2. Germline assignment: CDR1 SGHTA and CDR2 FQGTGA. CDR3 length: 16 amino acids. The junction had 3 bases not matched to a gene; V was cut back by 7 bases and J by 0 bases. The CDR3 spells CASTRTSGANTGELFF. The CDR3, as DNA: TGTGCCAGCACCCGGACTAGCGGGGCGAACACCGGGGAGCTGTTTTTT. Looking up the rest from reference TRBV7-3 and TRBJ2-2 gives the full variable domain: GAGVSQTPSNKVTEKGKYVELRCDPISGHTALYWYRQSLGQGPEFLIYFQGTGAADDSGLPNDRFFAVRPEGSVSTLKIQRTERGDSAVYLCASTRTSGANTGELFFGEGSRLTVL.

This chain's CDR3 is CASSRRLTRLFF. The CDR3 coding sequence is TGTGCCAGTAGCCGCCGGCTAACTCGGCTGTTTTTT. The gene calls are TRBV19 and TRBJ2-2; D unclear. The CDR3 runs 12 residues. Looked up from germline, CDR1 is LNHDA and CDR2 is SQIVND (reference sequence). Trimming removed 6 bases from V and 13 bases from J, with 15 bases in between.

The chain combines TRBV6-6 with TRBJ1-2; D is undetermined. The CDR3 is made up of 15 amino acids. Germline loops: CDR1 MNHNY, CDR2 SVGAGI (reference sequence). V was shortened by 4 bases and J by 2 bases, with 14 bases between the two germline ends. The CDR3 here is CASSWGLAGNYGYTF. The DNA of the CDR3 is TGTGCCAGCAGTTGGGGTCTCGCGGGAAACTATGGCTACACCTTC.

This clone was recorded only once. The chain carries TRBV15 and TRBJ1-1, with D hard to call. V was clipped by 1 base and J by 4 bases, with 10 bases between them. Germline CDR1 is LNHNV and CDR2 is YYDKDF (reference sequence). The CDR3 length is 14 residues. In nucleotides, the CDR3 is TGTGCCACCAGCAGAGTCGTGGACCGCACTGAAGCTTTCTTT. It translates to CATSRVVDRTEAFF.

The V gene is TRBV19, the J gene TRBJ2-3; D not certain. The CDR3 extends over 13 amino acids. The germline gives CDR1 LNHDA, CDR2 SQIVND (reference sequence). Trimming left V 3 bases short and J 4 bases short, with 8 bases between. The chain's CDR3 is CASSIIGPDTQYF. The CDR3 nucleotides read TGTGCCAGTAGTATTATCGGCCCAGATACGCAGTATTTT.

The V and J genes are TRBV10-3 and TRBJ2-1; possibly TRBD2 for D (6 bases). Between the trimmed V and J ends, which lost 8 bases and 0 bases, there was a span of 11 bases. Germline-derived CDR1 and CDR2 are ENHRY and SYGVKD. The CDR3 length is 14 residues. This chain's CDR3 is CAIAPGVSYNEQFF. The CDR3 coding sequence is TGTGCCATCGCACCGGGAGTCTCCTACAATGAGCAGTTCTTC.

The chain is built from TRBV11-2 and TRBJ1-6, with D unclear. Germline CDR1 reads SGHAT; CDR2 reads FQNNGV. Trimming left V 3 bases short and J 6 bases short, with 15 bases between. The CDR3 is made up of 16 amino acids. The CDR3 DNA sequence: TGTGCCAGCAGCTTTCCCGCAGACCTTCGTAATTCACCCCTCCACTTT. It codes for CASSFPADLRNSPLHF.

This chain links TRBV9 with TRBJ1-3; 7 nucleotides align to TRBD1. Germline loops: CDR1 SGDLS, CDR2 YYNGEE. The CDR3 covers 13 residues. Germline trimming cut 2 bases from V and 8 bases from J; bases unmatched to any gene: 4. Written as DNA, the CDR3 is TGTGCCAGCAGCGTCAGGGGGACCGACACCATATATTTT. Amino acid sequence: CASSVRGTDTIYF.

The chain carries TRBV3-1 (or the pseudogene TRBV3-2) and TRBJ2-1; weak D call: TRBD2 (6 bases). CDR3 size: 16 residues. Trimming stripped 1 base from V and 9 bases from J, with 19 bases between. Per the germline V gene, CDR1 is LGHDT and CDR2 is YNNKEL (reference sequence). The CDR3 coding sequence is TGTGCCAGCAGCCAAGGCGGGGCTACCGTAGGTCCTGAGCAGTTCTTC. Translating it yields CASSQGGATVGPEQFF.

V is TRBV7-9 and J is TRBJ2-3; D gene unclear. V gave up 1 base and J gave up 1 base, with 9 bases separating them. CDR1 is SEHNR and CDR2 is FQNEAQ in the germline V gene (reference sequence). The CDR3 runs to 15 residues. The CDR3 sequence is CASSLDPGRTDTQYF. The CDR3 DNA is TGTGCCAGCAGCTTAGACCCGGGCCGCACAGATACGCAGTATTTT.

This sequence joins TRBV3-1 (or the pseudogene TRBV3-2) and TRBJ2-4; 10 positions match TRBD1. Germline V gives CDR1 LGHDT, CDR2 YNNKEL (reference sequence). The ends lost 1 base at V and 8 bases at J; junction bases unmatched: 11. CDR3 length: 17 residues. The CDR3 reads CASSQAFPGQGLDIQYF. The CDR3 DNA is TGTGCCAGCAGCCAAGCATTTCCGGGACAGGGGTTGGACATTCAGTACTTC.

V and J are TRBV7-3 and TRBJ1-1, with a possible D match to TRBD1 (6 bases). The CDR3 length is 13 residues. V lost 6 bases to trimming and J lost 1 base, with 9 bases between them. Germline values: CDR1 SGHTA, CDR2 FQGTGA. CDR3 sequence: CASRQGTNTEAFF. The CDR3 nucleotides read TGTGCCAGCAGGCAGGGGACGAACACTGAAGCTTTCTTT.

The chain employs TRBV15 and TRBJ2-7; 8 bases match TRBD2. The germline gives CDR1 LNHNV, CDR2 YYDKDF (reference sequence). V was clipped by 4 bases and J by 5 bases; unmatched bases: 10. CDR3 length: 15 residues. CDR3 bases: TGTGCCACCAGCACAGACCCCGGACTAGCCCACGAGCAGTACTTC. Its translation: CATSTDPGLAHEQYF.

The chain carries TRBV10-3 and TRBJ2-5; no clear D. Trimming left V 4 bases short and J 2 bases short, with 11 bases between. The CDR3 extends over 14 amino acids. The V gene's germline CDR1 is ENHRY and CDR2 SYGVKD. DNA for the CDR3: TGTGCCATCAGTGGGGCGTTTGGGCAAGAGACCCAGTACTTC. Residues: CAISGAFGQETQYF.

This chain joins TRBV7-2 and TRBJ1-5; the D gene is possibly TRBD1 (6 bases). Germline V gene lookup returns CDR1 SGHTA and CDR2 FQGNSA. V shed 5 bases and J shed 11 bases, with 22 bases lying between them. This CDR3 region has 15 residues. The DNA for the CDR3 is TGTGCCAGCAGCCAAGGCAGGGGCGGCCTTGAGACCCAGCATTTT. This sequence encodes CASSQGRGGLETQHF.

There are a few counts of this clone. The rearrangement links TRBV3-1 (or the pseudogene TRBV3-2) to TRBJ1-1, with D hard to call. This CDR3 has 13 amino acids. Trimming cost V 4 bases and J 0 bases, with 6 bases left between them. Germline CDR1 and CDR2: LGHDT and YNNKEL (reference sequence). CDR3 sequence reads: CASSPDVNTEAFF. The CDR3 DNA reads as TGTGCCAGCAGCCCGGATGTGAACACTGAAGCTTTCTTT.

The CDR3 is CASSLGSGRDQPQHF. CDR3 coding DNA: TGTGCCAGCAGCTTAGGATCGGGAAGGGATCAGCCCCAGCATTTT. This chain connects TRBV7-9 to TRBJ1-5; D not certain. The germline V gene has CDR1 SEHNR and CDR2 FQNEAQ (reference sequence). The V gene lost 1 base and the J gene lost 5 bases, with 12 bases spanning the gap. The CDR3 runs to 15 residues.

CDR3 nucleotides: TGTGCCAGCAGTTCCCGCAACTCTAGGGGACCCTACAATGAGCAGTTCTTC. This gives the protein CASSSRNSRGPYNEQFF. The chain has TRBV7-9 and TRBJ2-1; D tentatively reads TRBD1 or TRBD2 (5 bases each). V dropped 6 bases and J dropped 2 bases, with 20 bases sitting between them. Germline assignment: CDR1 SEHNR and CDR2 FQNEAQ (reference sequence). The CDR3 totals 17 residues. Combining the CDR3 with reference TRBV7-9 and TRBJ2-1 gives the whole variable domain DTGVSQNPRHKITKRGQNVTFRCDPISEHNRLYWYRQTLGQGPEFLTYFQNEAQLEKSRLLSDRFSAERPKGSFSTLEIQRTEQGDSAMYLCASSSRNSRGPYNEQFFGPGTRLTVL.

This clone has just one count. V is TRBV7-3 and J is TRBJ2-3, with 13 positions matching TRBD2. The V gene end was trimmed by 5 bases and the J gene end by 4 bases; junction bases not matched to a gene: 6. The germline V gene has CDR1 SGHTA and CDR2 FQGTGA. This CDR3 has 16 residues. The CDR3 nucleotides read TGTGCCAGCAGCGACGGACTAGCGGGAGTAGCAGATACGCAGTATTTT. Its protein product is CASSDGLAGVADTQYF.

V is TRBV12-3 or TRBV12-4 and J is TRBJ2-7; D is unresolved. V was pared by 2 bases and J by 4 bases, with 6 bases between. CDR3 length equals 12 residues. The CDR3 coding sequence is TGTGCCAGCAGTTTAACGGGTTACGAGCAGTACTTC. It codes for CASSLTGYEQYF.

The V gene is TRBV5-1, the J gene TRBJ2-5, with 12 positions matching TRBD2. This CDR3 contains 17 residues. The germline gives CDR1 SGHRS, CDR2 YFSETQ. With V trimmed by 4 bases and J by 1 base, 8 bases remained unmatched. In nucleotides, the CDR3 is TGCGCCAGCAGCGTCTCTAGCGGGAGGGGGGGCCAAGAGACCCAGTACTTC. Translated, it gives CASSVSSGRGGQETQYF.